Listed here are 8 T cell receptor beta chains from one sample, sequenced in a study of T cell repertoires in cytomegalovirus infection. Their cognate antigens are unknown. TCRdb itself ran the reads through MiXCR, one entry per CDR3 protein. The repertoire includes a few hundred thousand distinct CDR3 sequences, approximately 42% of them detected once, and 40% to 50% sits in the top ten. The sequencing used cultured PBMCs, collected from culture after CMV antigen stimulation. The receptors come from a human donor in good health (CMV status not recorded). Some clones in this sample may be carry-over from other donors' samples.

This clonotype was recorded a few times. V and J are TRBV11-2 and TRBJ2-1; TRBD1 is a possible D gene (6 bases). The CDR3 consists of 17 residues. The V end was cut by 5 bases, the J end by 7 bases, with 24 bases between. The germline gives CDR1 SGHAT, CDR2 FQNNGV. Written as DNA, the CDR3 is TGTGCCAGCAGCACAAGGGGGTTTGCGGGCGAGAAAAATGAGCAGTTCTTC. Translated, it gives CASSTRGFAGEKNEQFF.

The sample holds a few counts of this clonotype. V is TRBV7-9 and J is TRBJ1-1; D is uncertain. Looked up from germline, CDR1 is SEHNR and CDR2 is FQNEAQ (reference sequence). With 6 bases removed from V and 3 bases from J, the gap between germline ends came to 11 bases. The CDR3 has 13 residues. CDR3 in amino acids: CASSPDGYTEAFF. The CDR3, as DNA: TGTGCCAGCAGTCCGGACGGGTACACTGAAGCTTTCTTT.

The V gene is TRBV29-1, the J gene TRBJ1-4; a weak D match, TRBD1 (5 bases). The CDR3 loop spans 12 amino acids. The V gene lost 7 bases and the J gene lost 7 bases, with 13 bases spanning the gap. The germline V gene has CDR1 SQVTM and CDR2 ANQGSEA. The CDR3 is CSALTGGEKLFF. The CDR3 region has the DNA TGCAGCGCCCTCACCGGGGGTGAAAAACTGTTTTTT.

The rearrangement links TRBV7-2 to TRBJ1-1; no clear D gene. Trimming cost V 1 base and J 4 bases, with 7 bases left between them. Per the germline V gene, CDR1 is SGHTA and CDR2 is FQGNSA. This CDR3 has 13 amino acids. The CDR3 loop reads CASSLESLTEAFF. CDR3 in DNA: TGTGCCAGCAGCTTAGAATCGCTCACTGAAGCTTTCTTT.

The chain joins TRBV6-2 or TRBV6-3 to TRBJ1-1; 11 bases are a match to TRBD1. The junction had 9 bases not matched to a gene; V was cut back by 5 bases and J by 1 base. Germline V gene lookup returns CDR1 MNHEY and CDR2 SVGEGT. The CDR3 runs to 17 residues. Written as DNA, the CDR3 is TGTGCCAGCAGTCCCCGGGACAGGGGGTATGGGAACACTGAAGCTTTCTTT. Encoded protein: CASSPRDRGYGNTEAFF.

This clonotype has a count of ten or more. V is TRBV7-8 and J is TRBJ2-1; TRBD1 might be the D (5 bases). The germline V and J ends were trimmed by 1 base and 7 bases, with 14 bases remaining between them. Looked up from germline, CDR1 is SGHVS and CDR2 is FQNEAQ. The CDR3 extends over 15 amino acids. The CDR3 loop reads CASSLGRVGANEQFF. The CDR3 bases are TGTGCCAGCAGCTTAGGCCGGGTAGGGGCAAATGAGCAGTTCTTC.

The table lists this clonotype with a few counts. V is TRBV10-3 and J is TRBJ2-7; D gene uncertain. The ends were cut back, 6 bases at V and 3 bases at J, with 9 bases in the middle. This CDR3 has 12 residues. Germline loops: CDR1 ENHRY, CDR2 SYGVKD. CDR3 sequence reads: CAIRAASYEQYF. The CDR3 DNA reads as TGTGCCATCAGGGCAGCCAGCTACGAGCAGTACTTC.

V gene TRBV15 combines with J gene TRBJ2-3; D is undetermined. The V and J ends lost 8 bases and 5 bases respectively, with 8 bases between them. CDR1 and CDR2 from the germline V gene are LNHNV and YYDKDF (reference sequence). This CDR3 contains 11 residues. The chain's CDR3 is CATRRQDTQYF. The CDR3 DNA is TGTGCCACCCGCCGGCAAGATACGCAGTATTTT.